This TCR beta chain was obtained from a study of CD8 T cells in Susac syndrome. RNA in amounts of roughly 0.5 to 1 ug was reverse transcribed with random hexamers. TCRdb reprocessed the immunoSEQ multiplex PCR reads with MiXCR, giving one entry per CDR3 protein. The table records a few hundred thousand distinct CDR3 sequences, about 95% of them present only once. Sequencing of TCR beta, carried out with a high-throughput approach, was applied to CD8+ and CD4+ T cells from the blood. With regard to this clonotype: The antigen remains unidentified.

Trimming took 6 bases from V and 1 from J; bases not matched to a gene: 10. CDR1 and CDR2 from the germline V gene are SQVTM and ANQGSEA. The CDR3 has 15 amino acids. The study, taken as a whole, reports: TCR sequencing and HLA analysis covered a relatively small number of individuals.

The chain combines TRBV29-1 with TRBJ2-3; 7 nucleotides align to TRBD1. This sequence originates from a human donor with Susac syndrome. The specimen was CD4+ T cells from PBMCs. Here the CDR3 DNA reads TGCAGCGTCGCTACAGCAGGGACAGGCACAGATACGCAGTATTTT. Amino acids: CSVATAGTGTDTQYF.